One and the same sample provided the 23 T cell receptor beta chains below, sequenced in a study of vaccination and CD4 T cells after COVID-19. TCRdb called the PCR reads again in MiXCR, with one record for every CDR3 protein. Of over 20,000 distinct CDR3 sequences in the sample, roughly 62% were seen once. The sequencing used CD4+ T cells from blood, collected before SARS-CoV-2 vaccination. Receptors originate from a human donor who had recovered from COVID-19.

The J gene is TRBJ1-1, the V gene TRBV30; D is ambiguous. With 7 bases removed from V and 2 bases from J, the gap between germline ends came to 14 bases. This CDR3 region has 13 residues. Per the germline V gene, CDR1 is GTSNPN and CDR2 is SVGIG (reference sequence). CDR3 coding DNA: TGTGCCTCTGGGGAGAATCCAAACACTGAAGCTTTCTTT. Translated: CASGENPNTEAFF.

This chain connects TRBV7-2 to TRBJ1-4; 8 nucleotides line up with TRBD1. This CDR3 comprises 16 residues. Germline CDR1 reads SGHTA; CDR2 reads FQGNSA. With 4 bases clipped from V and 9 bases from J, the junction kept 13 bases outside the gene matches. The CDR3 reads CASSYAPQGGGKKLFF. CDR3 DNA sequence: TGTGCCAGCAGCTACGCCCCACAGGGGGGAGGGAAAAAACTGTTTTTT.

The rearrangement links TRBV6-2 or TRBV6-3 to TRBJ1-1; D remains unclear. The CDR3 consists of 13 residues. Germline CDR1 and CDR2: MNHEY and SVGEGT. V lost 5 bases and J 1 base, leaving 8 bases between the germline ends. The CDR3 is CASSVDANTEAFF. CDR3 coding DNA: TGTGCCAGCAGTGTTGACGCGAACACTGAAGCTTTCTTT.

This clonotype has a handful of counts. For the CDR3, the DNA is TGCAGTGTCCCCGGACGGAGCAATTCACCCCTCCACTTT. Translated, it gives CSVPGRSNSPLHF. The chain uses TRBV20-1 and TRBJ1-6; D not certain. Trimming stripped 7 bases from V and 7 bases from J, with 14 bases between. This CDR3 contains 13 residues. Germline V gene sequence: CDR1 DFQATT, CDR2 SNEGSKA (reference sequence).

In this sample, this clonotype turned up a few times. The CDR3 sequence: CASSYSTDTQPQHF. The CDR3 nucleotides read TGTGCCAGCAGTTACTCGACAGACACTCAGCCCCAGCATTTT. This chain links TRBV6-2 or TRBV6-3 with TRBJ1-5, with D perhaps matching TRBD1 (5 bases). The germline V gene encodes CDR1 MNHEY and CDR2 SVGEGT. This CDR3 has 14 amino acids. The V end was cut by 0 bases, the J end by 6 bases, with 9 bases between.

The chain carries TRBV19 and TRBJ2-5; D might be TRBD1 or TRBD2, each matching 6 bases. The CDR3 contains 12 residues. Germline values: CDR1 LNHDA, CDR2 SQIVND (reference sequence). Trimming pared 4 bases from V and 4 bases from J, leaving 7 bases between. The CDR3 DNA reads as TGTGCCAGTAGTAGGGGGGCAGAGACCCAGTACTTC. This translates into CASSRGAETQYF.

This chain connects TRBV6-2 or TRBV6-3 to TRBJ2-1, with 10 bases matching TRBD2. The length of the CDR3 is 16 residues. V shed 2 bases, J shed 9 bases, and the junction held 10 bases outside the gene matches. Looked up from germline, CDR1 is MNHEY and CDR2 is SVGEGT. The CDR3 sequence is CASSYGSGTSVPEQFF. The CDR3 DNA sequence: TGTGCCAGCAGTTACGGCTCCGGGACTAGCGTCCCTGAGCAGTTCTTC.

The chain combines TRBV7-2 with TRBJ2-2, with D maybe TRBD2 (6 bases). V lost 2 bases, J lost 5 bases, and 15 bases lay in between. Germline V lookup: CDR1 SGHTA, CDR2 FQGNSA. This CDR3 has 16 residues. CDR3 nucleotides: TGTGCCAGCAGCTTAAGGTTCGGGGACTCGACCGGGGAGCTGTTTTTT. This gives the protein CASSLRFGDSTGELFF.

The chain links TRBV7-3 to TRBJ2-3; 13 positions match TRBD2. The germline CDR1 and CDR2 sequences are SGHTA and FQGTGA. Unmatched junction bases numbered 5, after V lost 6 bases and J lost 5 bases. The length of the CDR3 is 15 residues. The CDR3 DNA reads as TGTGCCAGCAGTTCGACTAGCGGGAGGAGAGATACGCAGTATTTT. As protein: CASSSTSGRRDTQYF. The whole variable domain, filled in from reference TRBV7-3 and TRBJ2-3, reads GAGVSQTPSNKVTEKGKYVELRCDPISGHTALYWYRQSLGQGPEFLIYFQGTGAADDSGLPNDRFFAVRPEGSVSTLKIQRTERGDSAVYLCASSSTSGRRDTQYFGPGTRLTVL.

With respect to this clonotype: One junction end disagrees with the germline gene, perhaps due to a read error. The CDR3, as DNA: TGTGCCAGCAGTGACTCGGGGTCGCAGGAGCAGTTCTTC. Translating it yields CASSDSGSQEQFF. The chain employs TRBV6-5 and TRBJ2-1; D perhaps matches TRBD2 (5 bases). This CDR3 has 13 residues. The germline V gene has CDR1 MNHEY and CDR2 SVGAGI.

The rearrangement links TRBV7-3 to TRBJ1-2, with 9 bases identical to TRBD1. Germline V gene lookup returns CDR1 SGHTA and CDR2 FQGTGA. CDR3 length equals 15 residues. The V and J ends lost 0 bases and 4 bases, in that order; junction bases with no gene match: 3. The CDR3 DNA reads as TGTGCCAGCAGCTTAACCTCGACAGGGGGCTATGGCTACACCTTC. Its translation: CASSLTSTGGYGYTF.

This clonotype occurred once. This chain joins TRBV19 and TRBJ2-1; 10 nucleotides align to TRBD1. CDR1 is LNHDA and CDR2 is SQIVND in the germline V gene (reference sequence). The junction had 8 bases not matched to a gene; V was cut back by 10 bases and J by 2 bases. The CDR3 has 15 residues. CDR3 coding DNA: TGTGCCACCCTGGGACAGGGGTTAACCTACAATGAGCAGTTCTTC. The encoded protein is CATLGQGLTYNEQFF.

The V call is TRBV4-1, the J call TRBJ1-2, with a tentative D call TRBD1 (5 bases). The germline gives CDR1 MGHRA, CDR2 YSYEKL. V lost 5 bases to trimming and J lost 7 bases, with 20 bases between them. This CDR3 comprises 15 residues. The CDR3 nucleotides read TGCGCCAGCAGCGACCCCCGAGGGGCCGGGGGTGGCTACACCTTC. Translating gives CASSDPRGAGGGYTF.

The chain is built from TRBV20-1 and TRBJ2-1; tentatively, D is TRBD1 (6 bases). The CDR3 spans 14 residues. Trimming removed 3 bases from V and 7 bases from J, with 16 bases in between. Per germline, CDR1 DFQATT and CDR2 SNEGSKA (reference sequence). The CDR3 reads CSARDRNRANEQFF. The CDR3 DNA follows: TGCAGTGCTAGGGATCGGAACAGGGCAAATGAGCAGTTCTTC.

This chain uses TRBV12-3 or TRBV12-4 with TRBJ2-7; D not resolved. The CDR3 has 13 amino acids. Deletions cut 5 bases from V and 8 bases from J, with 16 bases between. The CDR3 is CASSQSQRDKQYF. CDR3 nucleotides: TGTGCCAGCAGTCAATCACAACGAGATAAGCAGTACTTC.

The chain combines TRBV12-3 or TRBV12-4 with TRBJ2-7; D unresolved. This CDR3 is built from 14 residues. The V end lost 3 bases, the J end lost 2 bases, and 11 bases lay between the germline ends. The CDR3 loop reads CASSFRHGPYEQYF. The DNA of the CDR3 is TGTGCCAGCAGTTTCCGCCACGGACCCTACGAGCAGTACTTC.

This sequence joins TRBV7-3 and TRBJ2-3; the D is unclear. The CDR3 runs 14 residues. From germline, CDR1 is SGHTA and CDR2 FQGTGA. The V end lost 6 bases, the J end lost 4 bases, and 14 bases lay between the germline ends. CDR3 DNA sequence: TGTGCCAGCAGTCGAAACTTGGGTTCAGATACGCAGTATTTT. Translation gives CASSRNLGSDTQYF.

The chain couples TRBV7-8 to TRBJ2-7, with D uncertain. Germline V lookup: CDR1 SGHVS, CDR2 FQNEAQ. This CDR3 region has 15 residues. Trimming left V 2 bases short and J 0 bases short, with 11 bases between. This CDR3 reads CASSLRTLLSYEQYF. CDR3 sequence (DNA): TGTGCCAGCAGCTTAAGGACGCTCCTCTCCTACGAGCAGTACTTC.

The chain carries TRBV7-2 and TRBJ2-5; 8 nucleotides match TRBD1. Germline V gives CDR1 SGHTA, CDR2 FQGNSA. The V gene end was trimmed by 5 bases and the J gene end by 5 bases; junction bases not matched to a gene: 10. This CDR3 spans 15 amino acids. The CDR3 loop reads CASSKRTGLGETQYF. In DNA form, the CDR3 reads TGTGCCAGCAGCAAGAGGACAGGGCTGGGGGAGACCCAGTACTTC.

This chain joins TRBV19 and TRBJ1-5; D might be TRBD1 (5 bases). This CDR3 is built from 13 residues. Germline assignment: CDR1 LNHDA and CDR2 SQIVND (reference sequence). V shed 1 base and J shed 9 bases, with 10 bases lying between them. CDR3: CASSIGGRLPQHF. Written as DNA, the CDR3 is TGTGCCAGTAGTATAGGGGGACGATTGCCCCAGCATTTT.

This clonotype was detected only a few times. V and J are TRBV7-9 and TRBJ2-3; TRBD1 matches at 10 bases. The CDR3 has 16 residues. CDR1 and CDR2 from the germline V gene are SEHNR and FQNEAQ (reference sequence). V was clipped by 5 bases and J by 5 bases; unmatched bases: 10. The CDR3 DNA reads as TGTGCCAGCAGCCCATGGGGGACAGGGGCGGGAGATACGCAGTATTTT. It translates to CASSPWGTGAGDTQYF.

CDR3 amino acids: CASSFRLAGGPGEQYF. The CDR3 DNA is TGTGCCAGCAGTTTCCGACTAGCGGGAGGGCCGGGGGAGCAGTACTTC. The chain is built from TRBV27 and TRBJ2-7; TRBD2 agrees at 14 bases. The CDR3 is 16 amino acids. V shed 3 bases and J 7 bases; nucleotides not matched to a gene: 8. CDR1 MNHEY and CDR2 SMNVEV come from the germline V gene (reference sequence).

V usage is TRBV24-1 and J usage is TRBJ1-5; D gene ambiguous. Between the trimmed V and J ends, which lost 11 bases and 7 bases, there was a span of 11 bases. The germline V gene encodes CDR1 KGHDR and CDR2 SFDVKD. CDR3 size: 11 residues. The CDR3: CANLPRQPQHF. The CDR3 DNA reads TGTGCCAATCTTCCAAGGCAGCCCCAGCATTTT.